The rows below give T cell receptor beta chains drawn from one sample of a study of CD8 T cells in Susac syndrome. TCRdb independently ran MiXCR on the immunoSEQ multiplex PCR reads; one entry per CDR3 protein. There are around 270,000 distinct CDR3 sequences in the sample; approximately 85% occur only once, and around 0.22% lies in the top ten. Sequenced: CD8+ T cells from PBMCs. These receptors originate from a human donor with multiple sclerosis. CDR3s leave out the opening cysteine and the closing phenylalanine or tryptophan.

>TRBV7-9|TRBJ2-1
ATRGGVYNEQF
>TRBV9|TRBJ1-1
ASSGQGTEAF
>TRBV7-9|TRBJ2-7
ASSPRTSGSRPNEQY
>TRBV19|TRBJ2-1
ASTGPGRFSYNEQF
>TRBV5-5|TRBJ2-7
ASSSHSGSGTYEQY
>TRBV4-3|TRBJ1-4
ASSQDALAGTNEKLF
>TRBV10-1|TRBJ2-7
ASSPERVDYLSYEQY
>TRBV6-2/TRBV6-3|TRBJ2-5
ASSTSLPQY
>TRBV25-1|TRBJ2-5
ASSDTPGTGADETQY
>TRBV5-4|TRBJ1-1
ASSESISTEAF
>TRBV21-1|TRBJ1-3
ASSKAGGPDPVLGRNTIY
>TRBV7-9|TRBJ2-1
ASSLVLAGGPHNEQF
>TRBV28|TRBJ2-7
ASSFNRAGDYEQY
>TRBV5-6|TRBJ1-2
ASSLTPGQGARTYGYT
>TRBV4-1|TRBJ2-7
ASSPTGAGGFGEQY
>TRBV6-1|TRBJ2-5
ASSTRTGRETQY
>TRBV24-1|TRBJ2-2
ATSDKNTGELF
>TRBV27|TRBJ2-1
ASSSPPVGASYNEQF
>TRBV30|TRBJ1-3
AWSWGPGNTIY
>TRBV2|TRBJ2-1
ASSASVAYNEQF
>TRBV7-9|TRBJ2-6
ASSPSRFSGANVLT
>TRBV29-1|TRBJ2-3
SAEGDFSTDTQY
>TRBV6-4|TRBJ2-3
ASIMMPGQHGADTQY
>TRBV4-3|TRBJ2-3
ASSQDAQITDTQY
>TRBV4-3|TRBJ2-7
ASSPRSRGIYEQY
>TRBV6-2/TRBV6-3|TRBJ2-5
ASSRTRLKETQY